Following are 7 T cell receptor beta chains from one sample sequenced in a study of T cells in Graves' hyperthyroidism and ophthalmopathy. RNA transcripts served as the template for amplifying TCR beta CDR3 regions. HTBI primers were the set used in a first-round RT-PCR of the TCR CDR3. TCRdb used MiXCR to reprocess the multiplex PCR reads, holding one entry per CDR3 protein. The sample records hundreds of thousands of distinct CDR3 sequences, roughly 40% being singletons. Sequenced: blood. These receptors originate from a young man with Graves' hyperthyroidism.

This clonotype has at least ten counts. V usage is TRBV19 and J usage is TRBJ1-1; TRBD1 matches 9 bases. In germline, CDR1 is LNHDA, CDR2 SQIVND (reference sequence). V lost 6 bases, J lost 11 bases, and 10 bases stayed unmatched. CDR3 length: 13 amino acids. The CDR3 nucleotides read TGTGCCAGTAGCAATCGGGACAGGGACGACGCTTTCTTT. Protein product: CASSNRDRDDAFF.

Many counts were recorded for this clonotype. CDR3 in amino acids: CASSLGEGGYTF. CDR3 coding DNA: TGTGCCAGCAGTTTAGGGGAGGGTGGCTACACCTTC. The J gene is TRBJ1-2, the V gene TRBV12-3 or TRBV12-4; D is unclear. V lost 1 base and J 7 bases, leaving 7 bases between the germline ends. This CDR3 has 12 residues.

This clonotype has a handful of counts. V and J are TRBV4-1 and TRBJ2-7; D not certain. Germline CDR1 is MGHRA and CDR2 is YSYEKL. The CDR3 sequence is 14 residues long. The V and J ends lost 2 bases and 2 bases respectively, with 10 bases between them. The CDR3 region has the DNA TGCGCCAGCAGCCAAAAACATGGTACCTACGAGCAGTACTTC. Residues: CASSQKHGTYEQYF.

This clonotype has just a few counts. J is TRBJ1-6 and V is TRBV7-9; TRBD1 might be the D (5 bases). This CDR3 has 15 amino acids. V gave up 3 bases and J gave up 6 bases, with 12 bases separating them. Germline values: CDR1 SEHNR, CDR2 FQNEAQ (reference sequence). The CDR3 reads CASSFNTGINSPLHF. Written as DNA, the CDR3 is TGTGCCAGCAGCTTCAACACAGGCATTAATTCACCCCTCCACTTT.

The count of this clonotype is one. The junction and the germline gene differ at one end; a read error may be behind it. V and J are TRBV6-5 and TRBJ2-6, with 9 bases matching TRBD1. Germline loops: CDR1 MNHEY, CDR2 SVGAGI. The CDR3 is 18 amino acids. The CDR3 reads CASSYRDRVSPGANALTF. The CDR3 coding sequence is TGTGCCAGCAGTTACAGGGACAGGGTGAGCCCTGGGGCCAACGCCCTGACTTTC.

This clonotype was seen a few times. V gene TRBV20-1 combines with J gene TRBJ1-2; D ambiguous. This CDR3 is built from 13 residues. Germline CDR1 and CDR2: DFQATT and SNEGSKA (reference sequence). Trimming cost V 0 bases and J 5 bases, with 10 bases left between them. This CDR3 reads CSARDDRTYGYTF. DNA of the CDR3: TGCAGTGCTAGAGATGACCGCACATATGGCTACACCTTC.

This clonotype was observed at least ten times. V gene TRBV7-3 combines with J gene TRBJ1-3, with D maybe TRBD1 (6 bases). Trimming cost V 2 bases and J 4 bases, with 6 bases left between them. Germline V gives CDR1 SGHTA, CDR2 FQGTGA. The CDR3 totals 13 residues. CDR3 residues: CASSLGTGNTIYF. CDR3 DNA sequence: TGTGCCAGCAGCTTAGGGACAGGAAACACCATATATTTT. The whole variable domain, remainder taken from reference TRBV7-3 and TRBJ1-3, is GAGVSQTPSNKVTEKGKYVELRCDPISGHTALYWYRQSLGQGPEFLIYFQGTGAADDSGLPNDRFFAVRPEGSVSTLKIQRTERGDSAVYLCASSLGTGNTIYFGEGSWLTVV.